This T cell receptor beta chain derives from a study of blood T cell repertoires in COVID-19. Study background: The United States, Italy and Spain supplied acute and convalescent COVID-19 samples. Sample material is recorded as cDNA or gDNA derived from T cells, B-cell-depleted T cells, or PBMCs.

The CDR3 spans 14 residues. The V gene's germline CDR1 is MDHEN and CDR2 SYDVKM. The V and J ends lost 6 bases and 12 bases respectively, with 18 bases between them. Per the original methods: By means of reference gene primer amplification, nucleated cell counts were estimated. Repertoires were generated with immunoSEQ multiplex PCR, while TCRdb's copy carries only in-frame clones and drops some. That table supplies the V and J calls and clone size; D and trimming were determined from the DNA. The sample yields a few hundred thousand clones, about 79% seen once. The source of this sequence is an elderly man with acute or convalescent COVID-19. The chain carries TRBV28 and TRBJ1-6; TRBD1 might be the D (6 bases). Sequencing input: peripheral blood. CDR3: CASRSRGRRIPLHF. The CDR3 coding sequence is TGTGCCAGCAGATCCAGGGGCCGACGCATACCCCTCCACTTT.